These 14 T cell receptor beta chains came from one sample sequenced in a study of T cells after yellow fever vaccination. MiXCR was run by TCRdb on the 5' RACE reads, yielding one entry per CDR3 protein. The table includes some 170,000 distinct CDR3 sequences, approximately 9.7% detected once. Sequencing used CD8+ T cells sorted from PBMCs, obtained 45 days after the yellow fever booster vaccination. Receptor source: a man aged 18 to 30 who received the YFV17D yellow fever vaccine.

This clonotype was found a few times. The V and J genes are TRBV19 and TRBJ1-1; 9 nucleotides line up with TRBD1. The CDR3 covers 13 residues. Losses at the gene ends were 6 bases for V and 7 bases for J; bases not matched to a gene: 6. CDR1 LNHDA and CDR2 SQIVND come from the germline V gene (reference sequence). This CDR3 reads CASRLQGANEAFF. DNA for the CDR3: TGTGCCAGTAGATTACAGGGGGCGAATGAAGCTTTCTTT.

This clonotype was counted between two and nine times. J is TRBJ2-7 and V is TRBV29-1; TRBD2 agrees at 12 bases. CDR3 size: 14 residues. CDR1 is SQVTM and CDR2 is ANQGSEA in the germline V gene. V was clipped by 5 bases and J by 6 bases; unmatched bases: 8. CDR3 DNA sequence: TGCAGCGTTACTTTGACTAGCGGGGGCTCCGAGCAGTACGTC. Amino acids: CSVTLTSGGSEQYV.

This clonotype was seen many times. The V and J genes are TRBV7-2 and TRBJ1-4; the D is unclear. V was clipped by 5 bases and J by 0 bases, with 13 bases between them. This CDR3 has 16 residues. Germline assignment: CDR1 SGHTA and CDR2 FQGNSA. CDR3 residues: CASSRPVFTTNEKLFF. DNA for the CDR3: TGTGCCAGCAGCAGACCGGTTTTTACAACTAATGAAAAACTGTTTTTT.

This clonotype was seen once. The rearrangement links TRBV28 to TRBJ1-2; a weak D match, TRBD1 (5 bases). The germline V and J ends were trimmed by 3 bases and 4 bases, with 12 bases remaining between them. This CDR3 is 14 amino acids long. Germline CDR1 reads MDHEN; CDR2 reads SYDVKM. The DNA of the CDR3 is TGTGCCAGCAGTTTGGAAGGCGGGGGCTATGGCTACACCTTC. Translating it yields CASSLEGGGYGYTF.

This clonotype came up many times. The chain recombines TRBV7-2 with TRBJ2-6; D gene uncertain. The CDR3 length is 15 residues. Trimming left V 5 bases short and J 4 bases short, with 12 bases between. In germline, CDR1 is SGHTA, CDR2 FQGNSA. CDR3 residues: CASSPRRPGANVLTF. Here the CDR3 DNA reads TGTGCCAGCAGCCCCCGCCGGCCCGGGGCCAACGTCCTGACTTTC.

The chain has TRBV6-5 and TRBJ1-5, with D perhaps TRBD1 (5 bases). Per the germline V gene, CDR1 is MNHEY and CDR2 is SVGAGI. The CDR3 totals 13 residues. Trimming cost V 8 bases and J 1 base, with 9 bases left between them. CDR3 DNA: TGTGCCAGCCAACGGGGCAGCAATCAGCCCCAGCATTTT. Encoded protein: CASQRGSNQPQHF.

The gene calls are TRBV6-2 or TRBV6-3 and TRBJ1-1; 8 positions match TRBD1. Germline CDR1 MNHEY, CDR2 SVGEGT. CDR3 length: 17 residues. With V trimmed by 2 bases and J by 1 base, 9 bases remained unmatched. The CDR3 spells CASSYHLDRAWNTEAFF. The CDR3 DNA reads as TGTGCCAGCAGTTACCATTTGGACAGGGCATGGAACACTGAAGCTTTCTTT.

This chain joins TRBV11-2 and TRBJ2-1; no clear D gene. V was clipped by 8 bases and J by 9 bases, with 14 bases between them. Germline V gives CDR1 SGHAT, CDR2 FQNNGV. The CDR3 is 12 residues long. The CDR3 is CASGLTFAEQFF. CDR3 bases: TGTGCCAGCGGCCTTACCTTCGCTGAGCAGTTCTTC.

This clonotype appeared a few times. The CDR3 is CASGFTLDRVSGNTIYF. CDR3 in DNA: TGTGCTAGTGGTTTCACCCTGGACAGGGTCTCTGGAAACACCATATATTTT. This chain links TRBV12-5 with TRBJ1-3; TRBD1 matches 8 bases. The junction had 7 bases not matched to a gene; V was cut back by 3 bases and J by 0 bases. CDR1 is LGHNT, CDR2 FRNRAP, per germline. The CDR3 length is 17 residues.

This clonotype was seen more than once but under ten times. The chain joins TRBV20-1 to TRBJ2-7; 10 bases are a match to TRBD1. Germline CDR1 and CDR2: DFQATT and SNEGSKA (reference sequence). This CDR3 is built from 16 residues. Trimming took 1 base from V and 3 from J; bases not matched to a gene: 9. The CDR3 protein is CSARARGDRGRYEQYV. The CDR3 nucleotides read TGCAGTGCTAGAGCCCGGGGGGACAGGGGCCGCTACGAGCAGTACGTC.

This clonotype was detected only a few times. The gene calls are TRBV5-1 and TRBJ2-3; D may correspond to TRBD1 or TRBD2 (6 bases each). Germline values: CDR1 SGHRS, CDR2 YFSETQ. The CDR3 is made up of 16 amino acids. The V end was cut by 6 bases, the J end by 3 bases, with 20 bases between. This CDR3 reads CASTLMGGRATDTQYF. For the CDR3, the DNA is TGCGCCAGCACCCTAATGGGGGGCCGGGCGACAGATACGCAGTATTTT.

This clonotype was counted a few times. V and J are TRBV28 and TRBJ2-7; D is perhaps TRBD1 (5 bases). Trimming cost V 3 bases and J 6 bases, with 15 bases left between them. There are 14 residues in the CDR3. The V gene's germline CDR1 is MDHEN and CDR2 SYDVKM. CDR3 protein: CASSFGQGFREQYV. Written as DNA, the CDR3 is TGTGCCAGCAGTTTTGGGCAGGGTTTCCGCGAGCAGTACGTC.

A single count supports this clonotype. The V call is TRBV7-9, the J call TRBJ1-1, with 9 positions matching TRBD1. CDR3 length equals 17 residues. Germline loops: CDR1 SEHNR, CDR2 FQNEAQ (reference sequence). Losses at the gene ends were 5 bases for V and 5 bases for J; bases not matched to a gene: 15. DNA for the CDR3: TGTGCCAGCAGCCACGCCATCACAGACAGGGGGTCAACTGAAGCTTTCTTT. Residues: CASSHAITDRGSTEAFF.

The chain has TRBV6-2 or TRBV6-3 and TRBJ2-7; TRBD2 agrees at 8 bases. The V gene's germline CDR1 is MNHEY and CDR2 SVGEGT. Unmatched junction bases numbered 5, after V lost 1 base and J lost 3 bases. The CDR3 consists of 15 residues. The CDR3 DNA is TGTGCCAGCAGTTACTTCCCGGGGGGGAGCTACGAGCAGTACTTC. As protein: CASSYFPGGSYEQYF.